These 6 T cell receptor beta chains were sequenced from one sample in a study of Graves' ophthalmopathy and Graves' hyperthyroidism. RNA served as the template for amplifying TCR beta CDR3 regions. First-round RT-PCR relied on HTBI primers, and a second-round multiplex PCR came next. TCRdb fed the multiplex PCR reads into MiXCR, producing one record per CDR3 protein. The sample contains about 40,000 distinct CDR3 sequences, roughly half of which appear only once. The specimen was peripheral blood. Every receptor here comes from an adult man with Graves' ophthalmopathy.

The chain combines TRBV2 with TRBJ2-2, with 8 bases identical to TRBD2. This CDR3 is 15 amino acids long. Germline V gene lookup returns CDR1 SNHLY and CDR2 FYNNEI. The J segment lost 5 bases and the V segment lost 6 bases, leaving 8 bases of the junction unmatched. CDR3 nucleotide sequence: TGTGCCAGCAGGAGGCAGAGCGGGAGAACCGGGGAGCTGTTTTTT. It codes for CASRRQSGRTGELFF.

This clonotype was picked up many times. This chain links TRBV14 with TRBJ2-1; 7 nucleotides line up with TRBD1. CDR1 is SGHDN, CDR2 FVKESK, per germline. CDR3 length equals 13 residues. After removal of 6 bases from V and 2 bases from J, the junction contained 1 base not matched to a gene. The CDR3: CASRGQAYNEQFF. DNA of the CDR3: TGTGCCAGCAGAGGACAGGCCTACAATGAGCAGTTCTTC. Full variable domain (rest looked up from reference TRBV14 and TRBJ2-1): EAGVTQFPSHSVIEKGQTVTLRCDPISGHDNLYWYRRVMGKEIKFLLHFVKESKQDESGMPNNRFLAERTGGTYSTLKVQPAELEDSGVYFCASRGQAYNEQFFGPGTRLTVL.

V is TRBV24-1 and J is TRBJ1-6, with TRBD1 matching 7 bases. This CDR3 contains 15 residues. The ends lost 2 bases at V and 4 bases at J; junction bases unmatched: 1. From germline, CDR1 is KGHDR and CDR2 SFDVKD. CDR3 nucleotide sequence: TGTGCCACCAGTGATTCAGGGGGGTATAATTCACCCCTCCACTTT. As protein: CATSDSGGYNSPLHF.

This clonotype is judged medium-sized. This rearrangement joins TRBV20-1 to TRBJ1-2; no definite D call. Trimming left V 1 base short and J 2 bases short, with 5 bases between. CDR1 is DFQATT and CDR2 is SNEGSKA in the germline V gene (reference sequence). The length of the CDR3 is 12 residues. The CDR3 sequence is CSARGTNYGYTF. CDR3 coding DNA: TGCAGTGCTAGAGGAACGAACTATGGCTACACCTTC.

The chain joins TRBV2 to TRBJ1-2; no reliable D call. The V end lost 0 bases, the J end lost 7 bases, and 6 bases lay between the germline ends. The germline CDR1 and CDR2 sequences are SNHLY and FYNNEI. The CDR3 extends over 12 amino acids. The DNA for the CDR3 is TGTGCCAGCAGTGAAGCGCGTGGTGGCTACACCTTC. As protein: CASSEARGGYTF.

This clonotype was picked up many times. The chain is built from TRBV30 and TRBJ1-5; D might be TRBD1 (5 bases). Trimming pared 5 bases from V and 0 bases from J, leaving 8 bases between. The CDR3 runs 13 residues. Germline V lookup: CDR1 GTSNPN, CDR2 SVGIG (reference sequence). For the CDR3, the DNA is TGTGCCTGGGCGACAGATAGCAATCAGCCCCAGCATTTT. Its protein product is CAWATDSNQPQHF.